This paragraph reports one TCR beta chain. The antigen remains unidentified. This may stem from a read error, because a much larger clone lies one nucleotide away. Three rounds of nested PCR, following a modified ARM-PCR protocol, produced the TCRbeta library. TCRdb redid the calling of the multiplex PCR reads with MiXCR, one entry per CDR3 protein. Of about 200,000 distinct CDR3 sequences listed, about 76% were seen once; the top ten hold 25%. RNA was extracted from bulk tissue without any cell sorting. This sample is drawn from a study of tumor and adjacent non-tumor tissue in lung cancer. Study-level background: Stage I to III disease affected 9 to 10 men and about five women aged roughly 31 to 80. Broader study findings: Significantly higher TCR diversity was found in tumor than normal lung.

The CDR3 has 15 amino acids. J lost 5 bases, V lost 5 bases, and 14 bases had no gene match. Germline V lookup: CDR1 DFQATT, CDR2 SNEGSKA (reference sequence). Sequenced input: lung tumor tissue. The sequence was obtained from a man aged 60-69 years with non-small cell lung cancer. The V and J genes are TRBV20-1 and TRBJ1-2, with 7 bases fitting TRBD1. The CDR3 sequence: CSALSPGGGFYGYTF. The CDR3 nucleotides read TGCAGTGCTCTTAGCCCAGGGGGTGGATTTTATGGCTACACCTTC.